Below are 7 T cell receptor beta chains sequenced from a single sample in a study of T cell repertoires in cytomegalovirus infection. TCRdb reanalysed the reads using MiXCR and keeps one entry per CDR3 protein. Here the sample spans approximately 320,000 distinct CDR3 sequences, approximately 9.5% being singletons. Sequencing input: PBMCs. These TCRs come from a human donor in good health (CMV status not recorded). Some clones in this sample may be carry-over from other donors' samples.

This clonotype was seen at least ten times. This chain links TRBV6-2 or TRBV6-3 with TRBJ2-1, with 7 bases matching TRBD2. The germline V gene encodes CDR1 MNHEY and CDR2 SVGEGT. The V segment lost 2 bases and the J segment 7 bases; nucleotides outside the gene matches: 11. The CDR3 spans 16 residues. The CDR3 DNA sequence: TGTGCCAGCAGTTACCGGGGGAGGGGACTTAATAATGAGCAGTTCTTC. Translating it yields CASSYRGRGLNNEQFF.

This clonotype turned up a few times. V usage is TRBV4-1 and J usage is TRBJ1-4; TRBD1 is a possible D gene (5 bases). Germline CDR1 and CDR2: MGHRA and YSYEKL. With 3 bases removed from V and 4 bases from J, the gap between germline ends came to 9 bases. This CDR3 has 14 residues. CDR3: CASSQGLYNEKLFF. As DNA, the CDR3 is TGCGCCAGCAGCCAGGGACTGTATAATGAAAAACTGTTTTTT.

This clonotype was seen a handful of times. The junction differs from germline at one of its ends, possibly a read error. J is TRBJ2-5 and V is TRBV7-2; 12 bases match TRBD2. The germline CDR1 and CDR2 sequences are SGHTA and FQGNSA. The CDR3 loop spans 14 amino acids. The CDR3, as DNA: TGTGCCAGCAGCCTTGGGCCTAGCGGGGGGGCCAAAAGGTTC. Amino acids: CASSLGPSGGAKRF.

As concerns this clonotype: A much larger clone lies one base from this, so it may be a read error. The rearrangement uses TRBV7-8 and TRBJ2-7; D perhaps matches TRBD2 (6 bases). The CDR3 has 14 residues. Germline assignment: CDR1 SGHVS and CDR2 FQNEAQ. In DNA form, the CDR3 reads TGTGCCAGCAGCTTAGCCCGGGGGAGCTACGAGCGGTACTTC. Translating gives CASSLARGSYERYF.

This clonotype was counted many times. This chain connects TRBV7-6 to TRBJ2-3, with D uncertain. CDR3 length: 13 residues. CDR1 is SGHVS and CDR2 is FNYEAQ in the germline V gene. V dropped 0 bases and J dropped 5 bases, with 6 bases sitting between them. CDR3 sequence reads: CASSLADRDTQYF. Written as DNA, the CDR3 is TGTGCCAGCAGCTTAGCGGATAGAGATACGCAGTATTTT.

In nucleotides, the CDR3 is TGTGCCAGCAGCTCAATTACAGGACTCTACGAGCAGTACTTC. It encodes CASSSITGLYEQYF. J is TRBJ2-7 and V is TRBV7-9; D could derive from TRBD1 or TRBD2 (5 bases each). CDR3 length equals 14 residues. Trimming pared 4 bases from V and 3 bases from J, leaving 13 bases between. CDR1 is SEHNR, CDR2 FQNEAQ, per germline (reference sequence).

This clonotype was picked up a small number of times. The chain employs TRBV12-3 or TRBV12-4 and TRBJ2-1; 14 bases fit TRBD2. V lost 5 bases and J lost 6; bases outside the gene matches: 3. The CDR3 is 15 amino acids. The CDR3 here is CASSAGTSGGNEQFF. CDR3 bases: TGTGCCAGCAGTGCCGGGACTAGCGGGGGCAATGAGCAGTTCTTC.